This T cell receptor (beta chain) was retrieved from a study of shared T cell receptors in the human thymus. Unmatched junction bases numbered 16, after V lost 3 bases and J lost 5 bases. Germline-derived CDR1 and CDR2 are MNHNS and SASEGT. The CDR3 contains 17 residues. Sequencing used immunoSEQ multiplex PCR; TCRdb keeps in-frame clones, though not all of them. Of approximately 580,000 clones listed, about 80% were seen once; the top ten hold about 0.012%. These same data were also listed under a study on human thymus T cells. That report adds: Corrective surgery for congenital heart defects was being performed on the healthy Finnish infants who served as donors.

The sequence was obtained from a boy less than two years old with a congenital heart defect. Specimen: thymocytes. This chain uses TRBV6-1 with TRBJ2-7; 7 bases agree with TRBD2. In nucleotides, the CDR3 is TGTGCCAGCAGTGAGTGGGGGGAGGGGAAGCCGGAGGACGAGCAGTACTTC. It yields the protein CASSEWGEGKPEDEQYF.